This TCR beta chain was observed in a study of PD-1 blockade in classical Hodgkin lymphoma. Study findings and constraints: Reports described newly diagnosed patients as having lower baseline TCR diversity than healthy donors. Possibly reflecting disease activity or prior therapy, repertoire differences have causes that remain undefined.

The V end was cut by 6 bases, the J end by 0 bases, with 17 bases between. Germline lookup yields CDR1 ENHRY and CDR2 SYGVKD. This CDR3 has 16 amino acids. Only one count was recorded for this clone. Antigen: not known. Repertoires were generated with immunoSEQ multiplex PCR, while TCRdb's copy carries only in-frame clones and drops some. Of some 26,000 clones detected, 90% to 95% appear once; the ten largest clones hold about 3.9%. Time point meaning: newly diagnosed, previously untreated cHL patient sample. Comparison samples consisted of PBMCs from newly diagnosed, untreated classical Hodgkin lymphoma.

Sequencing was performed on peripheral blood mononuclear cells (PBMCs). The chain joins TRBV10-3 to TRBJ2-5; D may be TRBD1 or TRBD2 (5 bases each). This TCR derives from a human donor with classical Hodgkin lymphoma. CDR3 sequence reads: CAIRGTGTTNQETQYF. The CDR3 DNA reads TGTGCCATCAGGGGGACCGGAACGACCAACCAAGAGACCCAGTACTTC.